This TCR beta chain originates from a study of T cells after yellow fever vaccination. Each CDR3 protein gets one entry after TCRdb re-called the 5' RACE reads with MiXCR. This repertoire shows some 300,000 distinct CDR3 sequences, under 9% found once; its top ten account for around 3.4%. The CDR3 has 17 residues. Unmatched junction bases numbered 12, after V lost 1 base and J lost 5 bases. CDR1 is SGDLS, CDR2 YYNGEE, per germline. This clonotype was counted between two and nine times. The receptor was isolated from a man between 18 and 35 years old who received the YFV17D yellow fever vaccine. The sequencing here drew on CD4+ T cells sorted from PBMCs, taken 5 days after the yellow fever booster vaccination. The chain carries TRBV9 and TRBJ2-7; TRBD1 matches at 10 bases. The CDR3 reads CASSVNPTGTGADEQYF. The CDR3 coding sequence is TGTGCCAGCAGCGTAAACCCGACCGGGACAGGGGCGGACGAGCAGTACTTC.